These 2 T cell receptor beta chains were sequenced from one sample in a study of vaccination and CD4 T cells after COVID-19. The assay that was used to sequence DNA from cultured CD4+ T cells was the Oncomine TCR Beta short-read assay. TCRdb itself ran the PCR reads through MiXCR, one entry per CDR3 protein. Of about 30,000 distinct CDR3 sequences listed, under 75% are singletons. Noted treatment: roughly ten-day PBMC culture with coronavirus spike peptide pools or control peptides (ViraFEST assay). For these receptors, no antigen is known. The material was CD4+ T cells from blood, cultured in vitro, obtained after SARS-CoV-2 vaccination. These receptors originate from a human donor who received a COVID-19 vaccine.

CDR3: CASSETGNYGYTF. CDR3 DNA sequence: TGTGCCAGCAGCGAGACAGGGAACTATGGCTACACCTTC. The J gene is TRBJ1-2, the V gene TRBV5-4; 7 bases are a match to TRBD1. Germline V gene data show CDR1 as SGHNT and CDR2 as YYREEE (reference sequence). Trimming at V came to 4 bases and at J to 2 bases, leaving 2 bases not matched to a gene. CDR3 length: 13 amino acids.

V is TRBV25-1 and J is TRBJ1-5; D is uncertain. The V end was cut by 1 base, the J end by 0 bases, with 7 bases between. CDR1 and CDR2 (germline): MGHDK, SYGVNS. The CDR3 spans 15 residues. Here the CDR3 reads CASSESRDSNQPQHF. CDR3 DNA: TGTGCCAGCAGTGAATCTCGTGATAGCAATCAGCCCCAGCATTTT.